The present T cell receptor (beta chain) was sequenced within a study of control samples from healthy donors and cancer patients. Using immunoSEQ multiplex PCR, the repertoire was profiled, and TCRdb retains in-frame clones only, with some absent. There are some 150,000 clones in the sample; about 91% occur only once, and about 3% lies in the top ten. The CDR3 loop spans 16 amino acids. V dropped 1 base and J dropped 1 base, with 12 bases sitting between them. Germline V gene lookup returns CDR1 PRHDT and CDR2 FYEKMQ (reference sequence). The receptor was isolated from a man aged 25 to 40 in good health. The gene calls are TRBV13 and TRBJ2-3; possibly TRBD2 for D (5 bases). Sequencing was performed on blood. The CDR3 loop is CASSLAERSRTDTQYF. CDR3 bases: TGTGCCAGCAGCTTAGCGGAGCGGAGCCGCACAGATACGCAGTATTTT.